This T cell receptor beta chain was documented in a study of blood T cell repertoires in COVID-19. Study summary: Spain, Italy and the United States supplied samples that represented acute and convalescent COVID-19.

Some clones are missing from TCRdb's copy, which holds only in-frame ones; the method was immunoSEQ multiplex PCR. Of 70,000 to 90,000 clones in the sample, approximately 80% were seen once. The germline CDR1 and CDR2 sequences are MNHNS and SASEGT. This CDR3 has 14 residues. Trimming left V 0 bases short and J 6 bases short, with 11 bases between. This clonotype originated in a woman between 55 and 75 years old with acute or convalescent COVID-19. V usage is TRBV6-1 and J usage is TRBJ1-2, with D possibly TRBD1 on 6 matching bases. Sequencing input: peripheral blood. The CDR3 DNA sequence: TGTGCCAGCAGTGAAGCATGGGGGCGGGATGGCTACACCTTC. This encodes CASSEAWGRDGYTF.